Sequencing of this TCR beta chain was carried out in a study of post-analysis software for immune sequencing data. About the research overall: The courses of disease that were included comprised relapsing-remitting, secondary progressive and progressive-relapsing multiple sclerosis.

This clonotype has a handful of counts. Its antigen is not identified. Study results and caveats: Those with multiple sclerosis, the patient group, showed significantly lower normalized Chao1 diversity than controls. About 5 TRBV segments, including TRBV5-6, TRBV5-1 and TRBV20-1, were more frequent in patients than controls.

cDNA libraries of TCR beta carried unique molecular identifiers. The source material, 1 to 10 million T cells, gave rise to 450,000 to 550,000 cDNA molecules. Via MiXCR, TCRdb re-called the PCR reads, giving one row per CDR3 protein. The profile shows roughly 600,000 distinct CDR3 sequences, 44% of them singletons. Germline V lookup: CDR1 DFQATT, CDR2 SNEGSKA (reference sequence). The CDR3 extends over 13 amino acids. Trimming removed 3 bases from V and 5 bases from J; junction bases left unmatched: 5. The specimen sequenced was blood. This receptor was obtained from a girl aged 5-17 years with multiple sclerosis. This sequence joins TRBV20-1 and TRBJ2-5; 8 positions agree with TRBD1. Written as DNA, the CDR3 is TGCAGTGCTAGCGTCGGACAGGGTGAGACCCAGTACTTC. Translation gives CSASVGQGETQYF.